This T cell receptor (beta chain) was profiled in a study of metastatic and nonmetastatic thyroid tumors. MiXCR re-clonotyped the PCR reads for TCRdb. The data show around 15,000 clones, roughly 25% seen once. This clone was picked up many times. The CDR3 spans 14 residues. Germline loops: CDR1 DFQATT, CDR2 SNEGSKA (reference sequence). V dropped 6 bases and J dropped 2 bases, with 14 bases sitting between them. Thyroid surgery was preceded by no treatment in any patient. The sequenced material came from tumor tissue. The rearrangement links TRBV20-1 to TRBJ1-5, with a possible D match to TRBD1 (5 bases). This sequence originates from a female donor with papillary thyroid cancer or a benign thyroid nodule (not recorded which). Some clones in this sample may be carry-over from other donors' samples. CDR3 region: CSASNRDGNQPQHF. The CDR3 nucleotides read TGCAGTGCCTCAAACCGGGACGGCAATCAGCCCCAGCATTTT.